The 16 T cell receptor beta chains given below trace back to one sample, sequenced in a study of CD8+CD57+ T cells in acquired aplastic anemia. Genomic DNA provided the template from which TCR beta VDJ and CDR3 profiles were obtained. TCRdb re-called the reads through MiXCR, storing one row per CDR3 protein. The data contain some 190,000 distinct CDR3 sequences, 40% to 55% of them singletons. The sequencing input was sorted CD4+, CD8+, or CD8+CD57+ T cells (not recorded which) from PBMCs. Receptors were obtained from a human donor in good health.

This clonotype has a count of ten or more. V and J are TRBV4-1 and TRBJ2-5, with D possibly being TRBD2 (5 bases). V dropped 0 bases and J dropped 5 bases, with 16 bases sitting between them. The CDR3 consists of 16 residues. Per the germline V gene, CDR1 is MGHRA and CDR2 is YSYEKL. The CDR3, as DNA: TGCGCCAGCAGCCAAGACGCCGGGATTGTCGCGGAGACCCAGTACTTC. Protein product: CASSQDAGIVAETQYF.

This clonotype was observed at least ten times. The chain links TRBV2 to TRBJ1-3; D may be TRBD1 (5 bases). The CDR3 has 16 amino acids. From germline, CDR1 is SNHLY and CDR2 FYNNEI. Trimming stripped 6 bases from V and 0 bases from J, with 15 bases between. DNA for the CDR3: TGTGCCAGCAGGCGCCGGGACCTAGACTCTGGAAACACCATATATTTT. It encodes CASRRRDLDSGNTIYF.

This clonotype has at least ten counts. The rearrangement links TRBV11-2 to TRBJ2-3, with TRBD1 matching 7 bases. Germline V gene lookup returns CDR1 SGHAT and CDR2 FQNNGV. This CDR3 has 15 residues. V lost 1 base and J lost 4; bases outside the gene matches: 5. The DNA for the CDR3 is TGTGCCAGCAGCTTAGGGGGTGACAGGGCAGATACGCAGTATTTT. It translates to CASSLGGDRADTQYF.

The gene calls are TRBV19 and TRBJ2-5, with D maybe TRBD2 (5 bases). From germline, CDR1 is LNHDA and CDR2 SQIVND (reference sequence). CDR3 length: 13 amino acids. V dropped 0 bases and J dropped 4 bases, with 6 bases sitting between them. CDR3 amino acids: CASSIDGLETQYF. CDR3 nucleotide sequence: TGTGCCAGTAGTATAGACGGACTAGAGACCCAGTACTTC.

V is TRBV2 and J is TRBJ1-1; 7 bases map to TRBD1. The CDR3 loop spans 14 amino acids. V lost 7 bases and J lost 4; bases outside the gene matches: 9. Germline values: CDR1 SNHLY, CDR2 FYNNEI. The CDR3 DNA reads TGTGCCAGCAATGACAGGGTATTCGCCACTGAAGCTTTCTTT. It encodes CASNDRVFATEAFF.

This chain connects TRBV24-1 to TRBJ2-1; a weak D match, TRBD1 (6 bases). Germline CDR1 reads KGHDR; CDR2 reads SFDVKD. Between the trimmed V and J ends, which lost 9 bases and 5 bases, there was a span of 13 bases. CDR3 length equals 13 residues. CDR3 region: CATGDTKNNEQFF. The CDR3 nucleotides read TGTGCCACCGGGGACACTAAAAACAATGAGCAGTTCTTC.

There are many counts of this clonotype. The V and J genes are TRBV19 and TRBJ2-2; D is uncertain. Trimming removed 5 bases from V and 1 base from J, with 8 bases in between. Germline V gene sequence: CDR1 LNHDA, CDR2 SQIVND (reference sequence). The CDR3 has 14 residues. The CDR3 here is CASSLTENTGELFF. The CDR3, as DNA: TGTGCCAGTAGTTTAACAGAGAACACCGGGGAGCTGTTTTTT.

V gene TRBV19 combines with J gene TRBJ1-2, with TRBD1 matching over 8 bases. The CDR3 runs to 15 residues. Germline V CDR1 and CDR2: LNHDA, SQIVND (reference sequence). V trimming: 4 bases; J trimming: 3 bases; junction bases outside the gene matches: 7. The CDR3 spells CASSTQTGGDYGYTF. In DNA, the CDR3 is TGTGCCAGTAGTACTCAAACAGGGGGTGACTATGGCTACACCTTC.

A word on this clonotype: Possible read error: a much larger clone is one base away. This chain connects TRBV10-3 to TRBJ2-3; D is unclear. The J call may be mistaken, given a closer DNA end match to TRBJ1-5. Germline loops: CDR1 ENHRY, CDR2 SYGVKD. This CDR3 contains 14 residues. The CDR3 spells CATLRSRLRDTQHF. In DNA, the CDR3 is TGTGCCACCCTCCGGTCCCGATTAAGGGATACGCAGCATTTT.

This clonotype showed up just a few times. A junction boundary mismatches the germline segment, possibly from a read error. The rearrangement uses TRBV10-3 and TRBJ2-3; 9 positions agree with TRBD2. Germline V gene data show CDR1 as ENHRY and CDR2 as SYGVKD. The CDR3 contains 17 residues. CDR3 in amino acids: CASSYSGGRGVGDTQYF. In nucleotides, the CDR3 is TGTGCCAGCAGTTACTCCGGCGGGAGGGGGGTGGGAGATACGCAGTATTTT.

This clonotype showed up just a few times. The chain employs TRBV28 and TRBJ2-7, with 8 bases lining up with TRBD2. V gave up 5 bases and J gave up 7 bases; unmatched junction bases: 13. The CDR3 has 15 residues. Germline values: CDR1 MDHEN, CDR2 SYDVKM. CDR3 amino acids: CASSMPGLVAGEQYF. The CDR3 coding sequence is TGTGCCAGCAGTATGCCGGGACTAGTGGCGGGGGAGCAGTACTTC. Based on the CDR3 plus reference TRBV28 and TRBJ2-7, the full variable domain is DVKVTQSSRYLVKRTGEKVFLECVQDMDHENMFWYRQDPGLGLRLIYFSYDVKMKEKGDIPEGYSVSREKKERFSLILESASTNQTSMYLCASSMPGLVAGEQYFGPGTRLTVT.

The chain joins TRBV2 to TRBJ2-7, with 7 nucleotides matching TRBD1. The CDR3 runs 13 residues. Germline V CDR1 and CDR2: SNHLY, FYNNEI. V was pared by 6 bases and J by 6 bases, with 8 bases of the junction left unmatched. CDR3 protein: CASSDRQGREQYF. In DNA, the CDR3 is TGTGCCAGCAGCGACCGACAGGGACGCGAGCAGTACTTC.

In regard to this clonotype: One base away lies a much larger clone, so this may be a sequencing read error. Since no conserved phenylalanine or tryptophan closes the CDR3, a read error is the likely cause. The gene calls are TRBV3-1 and TRBJ2-5, with D unclear. Germline lookup yields CDR1 LGHDT and CDR2 YNNKEL (reference sequence). CDR3 length: 13 residues. V dropped 4 bases and J dropped 4 bases, with 10 bases sitting between them. The CDR3 sequence is CASSPRQPETQYS. The CDR3 nucleotides are TGTGCCAGCAGCCCCCGACAACCAGAGACCCAGTACTCC.

This chain links TRBV10-1 with TRBJ2-5, with D possibly TRBD2 on 5 matching bases. Germline CDR1 is WNHNN and CDR2 is SYGVQD (reference sequence). Trimming removed 3 bases at V and 4 bases at J, with 12 bases between. The CDR3 extends over 14 amino acids. The CDR3 spells CASSDSRAGETQYF. DNA for the CDR3: TGCGCCAGCAGTGATTCTCGGGCGGGAGAGACCCAGTACTTC.

In its sample, this clonotype was seen once. The chain links TRBV20-1 to TRBJ1-1; D is perhaps TRBD1 (6 bases). Trimming pared 5 bases from V and 6 bases from J, leaving 13 bases between. Germline lookup yields CDR1 DFQATT and CDR2 SNEGSKA (reference sequence). The CDR3 runs 12 residues. Here the CDR3 DNA reads TGCAGTGCTCGAGGACAGAGCGCTGAAGCTTTCTTT. Protein sequence: CSARGQSAEAFF.

This clonotype was seen repeatedly, ten times or more. The chain carries TRBV5-1 and TRBJ1-1; 7 nucleotides line up with TRBD1. This CDR3 is 14 amino acids long. The V and J ends lost 4 bases and 11 bases, in that order; junction bases with no gene match: 14. The germline V gene encodes CDR1 SGHRS and CDR2 YFSETQ. CDR3 sequence reads: CASSGGTVAGGAFF. CDR3 DNA sequence: TGCGCCAGCAGCGGGGGGACAGTGGCCGGGGGTGCTTTCTTT.